The 29 T cell receptor beta chains below were found in one sample sequenced in a study of CD8 T cells in Susac syndrome. About 0.45 to 1 ug RNA was reverse transcribed with random hexamers. MiXCR, run by TCRdb on the immunoSEQ multiplex PCR reads, gives a single entry per CDR3 protein. The sample shows around 170,000 distinct CDR3 sequences, 90% to 96% of them seen only once. The material sequenced was CD4+ T cells from PBMCs. These receptors came from a human donor with Susac syndrome.

The CDR3 bases are TGTGCCAGCAGTGACAGGAGGGGATCGGATACGCAGTATTTT. This sequence encodes CASSDRRGSDTQYF. The gene calls are TRBV6-6 and TRBJ2-3; D is tentatively TRBD1 or TRBD2 (6 bases each). V was shortened by 5 bases and J by 6 bases, with 15 bases between the two germline ends. The germline gives CDR1 MNHNY, CDR2 SVGAGI (reference sequence). This CDR3 has 14 residues.

The genes are TRBV6-1 and TRBJ1-6; 8 bases are shared with TRBD1. Germline CDR1 MNHNS, CDR2 SASEGT. V gave up 6 bases and J gave up 6 bases; unmatched junction bases: 10. This CDR3 has 16 amino acids. This CDR3 reads CASSPTRGQLNSPLHF. CDR3 nucleotides: TGTGCCAGCAGCCCAACCAGGGGGCAGCTTAATTCACCCCTCCACTTT.

This rearrangement joins TRBV3-1 to TRBJ2-1, with D perhaps matching TRBD1 (5 bases). V was clipped by 0 bases and J by 7 bases, with 25 bases between them. The CDR3 is 19 amino acids. Germline CDR1 reads LGHDT; CDR2 reads YNNKEL (reference sequence). The CDR3 DNA reads TGTGCCAGCAGCCAAGAAGGGGTGGCGGTTGAGGACATATGGAATGAGCAGTTCTTC. Its translation: CASSQEGVAVEDIWNEQFF.

The rearrangement uses TRBV2 and TRBJ2-7, with unresolved D. This CDR3 spans 15 amino acids. With 6 bases removed from V and 0 bases from J, the gap between germline ends came to 15 bases. Germline CDR1 is SNHLY and CDR2 is FYNNEI. CDR3 DNA sequence: TGTGCCAGCAGGGGCAGTTTGGGGTCCTCCTACGAGCAGTACTTC. It specifies CASRGSLGSSYEQYF. The whole variable domain, filled in from reference TRBV2 and TRBJ2-7, reads EPEVTQTPSHQVTQMGQEVILRCVPISNHLYFYWYRQILGQKVEFLVSFYNNEISEKSEIFDDQFSVERPDGSNFTLKIRSTKLEDSAMYFCASRGSLGSSYEQYFGPGTRLTVT.

The rearrangement joins TRBV28 to TRBJ1-3, with 7 bases fitting TRBD1. The CDR3 is 16 residues long. The germline V gene encodes CDR1 MDHEN and CDR2 SYDVKM. V shed 5 bases, J shed 1 base, and the junction held 8 bases outside the gene matches. In DNA, the CDR3 is TGTGCCAGCAGTCCCCCGGGACAGCCGTCTGGAAACACCATATATTTT. It is translated as CASSPPGQPSGNTIYF.

The chain joins TRBV18 to TRBJ2-5, with D perhaps matching TRBD1 (6 bases). V lost 2 bases and J lost 3, with 7 bases in between. CDR1 is KGHSH, CDR2 LQKENI, per germline. This CDR3 region has 13 residues. CDR3 protein: CASSPGTKETQYF. The CDR3 coding sequence is TGTGCCAGCTCACCAGGGACAAAAGAGACCCAGTACTTC.

This clonotype was observed a few times. The chain recombines TRBV2 with TRBJ1-5, with D unclear. The CDR3 is made up of 14 amino acids. CDR1 SNHLY and CDR2 FYNNEI come from the germline V gene. V lost 4 bases to trimming and J lost 3 bases, with 10 bases between them. In DNA, the CDR3 is TGTGCCAGCAGTGGGCAGACGAACAATCAGCCCCAGCATTTT. Translated: CASSGQTNNQPQHF.

The CDR3 nucleotides are TGCAGCGCAAACCCCGACAGGAGGAACACTGAAGCTTTCTTT. Encoded protein: CSANPDRRNTEAFF. The gene calls are TRBV29-1 and TRBJ1-1, with D possibly matching TRBD1 (6 bases). Trimming shortened V by 7 bases and J by 1 base, and 16 bases separated the two germline ends. This CDR3 region has 14 residues. The germline CDR1 and CDR2 sequences are SQVTM and ANQGSEA. Combining the CDR3 with reference TRBV29-1 and TRBJ1-1 gives the whole variable domain SAVISQKPSRDICQRGTSLTIQCQVDSQVTMMFWYRQQPGQSLTLIATANQGSEATYESGFVIDKFPISRPNLTFSTLTVSNMSPEDSSIYLCSANPDRRNTEAFFGQGTRLTVV.

Here the CDR3 DNA reads TGTGCCAGCACCGATCCAGGGGAAGTTACGAACACCGGGGAGCTGTTTTTT. This gives the protein CASTDPGEVTNTGELFF. The V and J genes are TRBV19 and TRBJ2-2; D might be TRBD1 (6 bases). The CDR3 covers 17 residues. V was cut by 9 bases and J by 0 bases, with 20 bases left in between. CDR1 and CDR2 (germline): LNHDA, SQIVND (reference sequence).

CDR3 residues: CSVEIGQGAGEQYF. For the CDR3, the DNA is TGCAGCGTTGAAATCGGACAGGGGGCAGGGGAGCAGTACTTC. The chain links TRBV29-1 to TRBJ2-7; 11 nucleotides align to TRBD1. With V trimmed by 2 bases and J by 7 bases, 7 bases remained unmatched. Germline V gene data show CDR1 as SQVTM and CDR2 as ANQGSEA. The CDR3 loop spans 14 amino acids.

The rearrangement links TRBV30 to TRBJ2-3; perhaps TRBD2 as D (6 bases). Germline CDR1 reads GTSNPN; CDR2 reads SVGIG (reference sequence). This CDR3 is built from 14 residues. Trimming removed 2 bases at V and 1 base at J, with 10 bases between. The CDR3 nucleotides are TGTGCCTGGAGTCCCGGCGGGGGCACAGATACGCAGTATTTT. Protein sequence: CAWSPGGGTDTQYF.

This chain connects TRBV29-1 to TRBJ1-1, with D tentatively TRBD1 (5 bases). The CDR3 covers 13 residues. The V gene's germline CDR1 is SQVTM and CDR2 ANQGSEA. With 3 bases removed from V and 5 bases from J, the gap between germline ends came to 13 bases. The CDR3 reads CSVDIVGGTEAFF. As DNA, the CDR3 is TGCAGCGTTGACATCGTCGGGGGAACTGAAGCTTTCTTT.

The CDR3 is CASSLALAGGTDTQYF. CDR3 DNA sequence: TGTGCCAGCAGCTTAGCGCTAGCGGGGGGAACAGATACGCAGTATTTT. The V and J genes are TRBV7-6 and TRBJ2-3; 11 nucleotides match TRBD2. Trimming took 0 bases from V and 3 from J; bases not matched to a gene: 2. Germline CDR1 SGHVS, CDR2 FNYEAQ. The CDR3 loop spans 16 amino acids.

This clonotype was recorded once. CDR3 in amino acids: CASQRGVYEQYF. Written as DNA, the CDR3 is TGTGCCTCCCAGCGGGGCGTATACGAGCAGTACTTC. The chain uses TRBV7-2 and TRBJ2-7; 7 bases align to TRBD2. The germline V gene encodes CDR1 SGHTA and CDR2 FQGNSA. V shed 11 bases and J 4 bases; nucleotides not matched to a gene: 8. This CDR3 is built from 12 residues.

This chain uses TRBV25-1 with TRBJ2-1; 9 bases line up with TRBD1. V dropped 3 bases and J dropped 9; count of bases not matched to a gene: 6. Germline CDR1 MGHDK, CDR2 SYGVNS. This CDR3 is 14 amino acids long. CDR3: CASSDGQGYTEQFF. The CDR3 coding sequence is TGTGCCAGCAGTGACGGACAGGGGTATACTGAGCAGTTCTTC. Based on the CDR3 plus reference TRBV25-1 and TRBJ2-1, the full variable domain is EADIYQTPRYLVIGTGKKITLECSQTMGHDKMYWYQQDPGMELHLIHYSYGVNSTEKGDLSSESTVSRIRTEHFPLTLESARPSHTSQYLCASSDGQGYTEQFFGPGTRLTVL.

The chain recombines TRBV4-3 with TRBJ2-1; D tentatively fits TRBD1 or TRBD2 (5 bases each). The CDR3 extends over 14 amino acids. The germline V gene encodes CDR1 LGHNA and CDR2 YSLEER. V lost 0 bases and J 15 bases, leaving 18 bases between the germline ends. CDR3 in amino acids: CASSQEPRGDPRFF. The CDR3 DNA is TGCGCCAGCAGCCAAGAACCCCGAGGGGATCCAAGGTTCTTC.

The V gene is TRBV6-4, the J gene TRBJ2-3; possible D gene TRBD2, 6 bases. Germline V gene sequence: CDR1 MRHNA, CDR2 SNTAGT. The length of the CDR3 is 18 residues. Written as DNA, the CDR3 is TGTGGGACCAGCACCGACCGAGACCGGGGGACTCACACAGATACGCAGTATTTT. Translating it yields CGTSTDRDRGTHTDTQYF.

This chain links TRBV5-1 with TRBJ1-2; weak D call: TRBD1 (5 bases). This CDR3 comprises 13 residues. The V and J ends lost 1 base and 7 bases respectively, with 11 bases between them. Germline V gives CDR1 SGHRS, CDR2 YFSETQ. DNA of the CDR3: TGCGCCAGCAGCTTGAGCAGGGATCGTGGCTACACCTTC. Residues: CASSLSRDRGYTF.

The chain is built from TRBV7-6 and TRBJ2-5, with 14 bases aligning to TRBD2. The CDR3 has 17 residues. In germline, CDR1 is SGHVS, CDR2 FNYEAQ. With 7 bases clipped from V and 2 bases from J, the junction kept 9 bases outside the gene matches. The CDR3 DNA is TGTGCCAGCACCAAAAGGGGGACTAGCGGGGGACAAGAGACCCAGTACTTC. Translating it yields CASTKRGTSGGQETQYF.

V is TRBV12-3 or TRBV12-4 and J is TRBJ2-2, with D unclear. The CDR3 totals 13 residues. V lost 2 bases and J 5 bases, leaving 6 bases between the germline ends. CDR3 nucleotide sequence: TGTGCCAGCAGTTTACAACCGACCGGGGAGCTGTTTTTT. This sequence encodes CASSLQPTGELFF.

V is TRBV29-1 and J is TRBJ2-7, with a tentative D call TRBD1 (5 bases). V lost 7 bases and J lost 0, with 10 bases in between. Germline CDR1 reads SQVTM; CDR2 reads ANQGSEA. The CDR3 is 12 amino acids. The CDR3 DNA sequence: TGCAGCGCAGGGTCCGGCTCCTACGAGCAGTACTTC. Protein sequence: CSAGSGSYEQYF.

The chain carries TRBV30 and TRBJ1-6, with D perhaps matching TRBD1 (6 bases). The CDR3 is 13 amino acids. Trimming took off 2 bases at V and 12 bases at J, with 14 bases between the two ends. Germline V gene lookup returns CDR1 GTSNPN and CDR2 SVGIG (reference sequence). CDR3 region: CAWSLREGGPLHF. The CDR3 DNA follows: TGTGCCTGGAGTTTAAGGGAGGGGGGACCCCTCCACTTT.

The chain joins TRBV5-1 to TRBJ2-7; TRBD2 aligns across 8 bases. The CDR3 consists of 14 residues. Germline-derived CDR1 and CDR2 are SGHRS and YFSETQ. With V trimmed by 3 bases and J by 6 bases, 8 bases remained unmatched. CDR3 loop: CASSYGGDLGEQYF. Written as DNA, the CDR3 is TGCGCCAGCAGCTACGGGGGGGACTTAGGCGAGCAGTACTTC.

J is TRBJ2-7 and V is TRBV30, with TRBD1 as a possible D gene (5 bases). Germline V gene lookup returns CDR1 GTSNPN and CDR2 SVGIG (reference sequence). Between the trimmed V and J ends, which lost 3 bases and 2 bases, there was a span of 8 bases. This CDR3 contains 12 residues. CDR3 residues: CAWRQATYEQYF. The CDR3 DNA is TGTGCCTGGAGACAGGCCACCTACGAGCAGTACTTC.

The chain has TRBV30 and TRBJ2-5; no reliable D call. Germline lookup yields CDR1 GTSNPN and CDR2 SVGIG (reference sequence). V dropped 1 base and J dropped 5 bases, with 11 bases sitting between them. CDR3 length: 13 amino acids. This CDR3 is CAWSAELRETQYF. DNA for the CDR3: TGTGCCTGGAGTGCAGAGCTCCGGGAGACCCAGTACTTC.

This chain uses TRBV19 with TRBJ1-1; D gene uncertain. In germline, CDR1 is LNHDA, CDR2 SQIVND (reference sequence). The CDR3 has 13 amino acids. V lost 3 bases, J lost 1 base, and 6 bases lay in between. CDR3 loop: CASSIKSNTEAFF. Here the CDR3 DNA reads TGTGCCAGTAGTATCAAGTCGAACACTGAAGCTTTCTTT.

V gene TRBV11-2 combines with J gene TRBJ2-5; tentative D call: TRBD1 (6 bases). This CDR3 has 16 amino acids. Germline V gene sequence: CDR1 SGHAT, CDR2 FQNNGV. Trimming removed 4 bases from V and 4 bases from J, with 19 bases in between. Here the CDR3 DNA reads TGTGCCAGCAGCTCGATACAGGGTTTGGGGTCAGAGACCCAGTACTTC. Translation: CASSSIQGLGSETQYF.

This clonotype appeared a single time. This chain joins TRBV5-4 and TRBJ1-1, with 11 bases identical to TRBD1. From germline, CDR1 is SGHNT and CDR2 YYREEE (reference sequence). This CDR3 region has 16 residues. V gave up 8 bases and J gave up 0 bases; unmatched junction bases: 9. CDR3 sequence reads: CASKRTGGFMNTEAFF. The CDR3 nucleotides read TGTGCCAGTAAAAGGACAGGGGGCTTTATGAACACTGAAGCTTTCTTT.

This sequence joins TRBV9 and TRBJ1-2; TRBD1 agrees at 7 bases. The germline V gene has CDR1 SGDLS and CDR2 YYNGEE. V shed 0 bases and J 4 bases; nucleotides not matched to a gene: 9. There are 16 residues in the CDR3. CDR3 coding DNA: TGTGCCAGCAGCGTAGTATCCGAGGGGGCTACCTATGGCTACACCTTC. Amino acid sequence: CASSVVSEGATYGYTF.